This T cell receptor (beta chain) was recovered during a study of blood T cell repertoires in COVID-19. Across the study: T cells, B-cell-depleted T cells, or PBMCs provided the cDNA or gDNA that served as material.

This CDR3 has 14 residues. The V end lost 6 bases, the J end lost 2 bases, and 12 bases lay between the germline ends. Germline V gene sequence: CDR1 MNHEY, CDR2 SVGAGI. Source study methods: From reference gene primer amplification, estimates of nucleated cell counts were derived. The repertoire was sequenced with immunoSEQ multiplex PCR; TCRdb's copy has only in-frame clones and lacks some. From that table come the V and J calls and clone size; the DNA was used to work out D and trimming. The repertoire holds about 240,000 clones, with approximately 83% as singletons. The study assigned cohorts using participant-reported clinical history.

The sequence came from a woman aged 40 to 50 with acute COVID-19. The chain joins TRBV6-5 to TRBJ2-3; possibly TRBD2 for D (6 bases). Material: PBMCs or T cells enriched from blood (not recorded which). The CDR3 protein is CASRRSGYTDTQYF. As DNA, the CDR3 is TGTGCCAGCAGGCGTAGCGGTTACACAGATACGCAGTATTTT.